The sequence of this TCR beta chain was determined in a study of blood T cell repertoires in COVID-19. Study-wide context: COVID-19 samples collected from the United States, Italy and Spain covered acute and convalescent phases. Sources were T cells, B-cell-depleted T cells, or PBMCs; the material itself was cDNA or gDNA.

Per the authors' pipeline: Amplified reference gene primers provided the basis for estimating nucleated cell counts. Some clones are missing from TCRdb's copy, which holds only in-frame ones; the method was immunoSEQ multiplex PCR. The DNA gave D and trimming, while V, J and clone size come from that table. The sample has 15,000 to 19,000 clones; 82% are singletons. This CDR3 region has 14 residues. The germline gives CDR1 SGHAT, CDR2 FQNNGV. V was pared by 2 bases and J by 3 bases, with 7 bases between. Source material: peripheral blood. This rearrangement joins TRBV11-2 to TRBJ1-4; no definite D call. This TCR was sampled from a man at least 80 years old with active or convalescent COVID-19. The CDR3 loop reads CASSLSSANEKLFF. CDR3 nucleotides: TGTGCCAGCAGCTTAAGTTCAGCTAATGAAAAACTGTTTTTT.